Following are 17 T cell receptor beta chains from one sample sequenced in a study of blood T cell repertoires in COVID-19. Profiled with immunoSEQ multiplex PCR; TCRdb holds only in-frame clones, not every one. The sample includes more than 65,000 clones, roughly nine tenths of them seen just once. The specimen was peripheral blood. The receptor source for this set is a man in his fifties or sixties with acute or convalescent COVID-19.

This clone came up a few times. This chain joins TRBV9 and TRBJ1-3, with D perhaps TRBD1 (5 bases). Germline CDR1 SGDLS, CDR2 YYNGEE. Trimming cost V 0 bases and J 0 bases, with 10 bases left between them. The CDR3 has 16 residues. The CDR3 sequence is CASSVDGGFSGNTIYF. The CDR3 DNA sequence: TGTGCCAGCAGCGTAGATGGGGGGTTCTCTGGAAACACCATATATTTT.

The genes are TRBV3-1 (or the pseudogene TRBV3-2) and TRBJ1-3; D gene ambiguous. With 1 base removed from V and 2 bases from J, the gap between germline ends came to 12 bases. Germline lookup yields CDR1 LGHDT and CDR2 YNNKEL (reference sequence). The CDR3 is 16 residues long. The CDR3 here is CASSQGPSGTGNTIYF. In DNA form, the CDR3 reads TGTGCCAGCAGCCAAGGACCATCGGGAACTGGAAACACCATATATTTT.

The chain links TRBV18 to TRBJ1-2, with TRBD1 identical over 9 bases. CDR1 is KGHSH and CDR2 is LQKENI in the germline V gene. The CDR3 is 15 amino acids. The trim removed 5 bases at V and 12 bases at J, leaving 16 bases unmatched. In DNA form, the CDR3 reads TGTGCCAGCTCAAACTCTCCGGGACAGGGATCGTTCAACACCTTC. Amino acids: CASSNSPGQGSFNTF.

V gene TRBV19 combines with J gene TRBJ1-2; TRBD1 is a possible D gene (6 bases). Trimming took 3 bases from V and 8 from J, leaving 19 bases between them. The CDR3 is 15 amino acids. Per the germline V gene, CDR1 is LNHDA and CDR2 is SQIVND (reference sequence). The CDR3 here is CASSMGTIWMEGYTF. The CDR3 DNA sequence: TGTGCCAGTAGTATGGGGACAATTTGGATGGAGGGCTACACCTTC.

The J gene is TRBJ1-2, the V gene TRBV2; tentatively, D is TRBD1 (6 bases). This CDR3 is built from 17 residues. Germline CDR1 reads SNHLY; CDR2 reads FYNNEI. V was trimmed by 7 bases and J by 2 bases, leaving 23 bases between them. Written as DNA, the CDR3 is TGTGCCAGCATGATGGACAGTCCCTTGATTAGGAACTATGGCTACACCTTC. Its translation is CASMMDSPLIRNYGYTF.

This clone showed up just once. The chain links TRBV12-3 or TRBV12-4 to TRBJ1-1, with D uncertain. V lost 4 bases and J 0 bases, leaving 3 bases between the germline ends. This CDR3 is built from 12 residues. The CDR3 loop reads CASSYMNTEAFF. In nucleotides, the CDR3 is TGTGCCAGCAGTTACATGAACACTGAAGCTTTCTTT.

The V call is TRBV30, the J call TRBJ1-6; 8 bases are shared with TRBD1. The CDR3 extends over 14 amino acids. CDR1 and CDR2 from the germline V gene are GTSNPN and SVGIG (reference sequence). The V and J ends lost 0 bases and 11 bases, in that order; junction bases with no gene match: 6. The CDR3 DNA follows: TGTGCCTGGAGTGTACAACAGGGGGGCCCACCCCTCCACTTT. The encoded protein is CAWSVQQGGPPLHF.

V and J are TRBV6-5 and TRBJ2-4, with D tentatively TRBD1 (6 bases). V shed 0 bases and J shed 3 bases, with 12 bases lying between them. The CDR3 has 16 residues. CDR1 and CDR2 from the germline V gene are MNHEY and SVGAGI. The DNA for the CDR3 is TGTGCCAGCAGTTACTCTTCCAGGGGAAGCAAAAACATTCAGTACTTC. Amino acid sequence: CASSYSSRGSKNIQYF.

CDR3 nucleotide sequence: TGTGCCTGGAGTGTGGGTAAGGGGGCGGAAGCTTTCTTT. Translating gives CAWSVGKGAEAFF. V usage is TRBV30 and J usage is TRBJ1-1; 7 bases map to TRBD1. Germline trimming cut 0 bases from V and 8 bases from J; bases unmatched to any gene: 6. The CDR3 consists of 13 residues. From germline, CDR1 is GTSNPN and CDR2 SVGIG (reference sequence).

The rearrangement uses TRBV5-8 and TRBJ1-2, with 7 bases identical to TRBD1. With V trimmed by 3 bases and J by 4 bases, 18 bases remained unmatched. This CDR3 is built from 18 residues. CDR1 is SGHTS, CDR2 YDEGEE, per germline. CDR3 nucleotide sequence: TGTGCCAGCAGCTCCTCCCCGGGGACAGCAGCATCAGGCTATGGCTACACCTTC. Translated: CASSSSPGTAASGYGYTF.

V usage is TRBV19 and J usage is TRBJ1-4, with 10 bases aligning to TRBD1. Germline-derived CDR1 and CDR2 are LNHDA and SQIVND (reference sequence). After removal of 9 bases from V and 10 bases from J, the junction contained 5 bases not matched to a gene. The CDR3 contains 12 residues. The CDR3 DNA reads as TGTGCCAGCGGGACAGGGGTTGGAAAACTGTTTTTT. Its protein product is CASGTGVGKLFF.

The gene calls are TRBV7-2 and TRBJ2-5; 10 nucleotides align to TRBD1. V lost 6 bases, J lost 7 bases, and 5 bases stayed unmatched. Germline V CDR1 and CDR2: SGHTA, FQGNSA. CDR3 length: 13 residues. DNA for the CDR3: TGTGCCAGCAGGGGACAGGGGACCGGGACCCAGTACTTC. Protein: CASRGQGTGTQYF.

The gene calls are TRBV4-3 and TRBJ1-2; 10 bases are shared with TRBD1. This CDR3 spans 16 amino acids. V lost 0 bases to trimming and J lost 7 bases; unmatched junction nucleotides: 8. Germline V lookup: CDR1 LGHNA, CDR2 YSLEER. Written as DNA, the CDR3 is TGCGCCAGCAGCCAAGACGCCGACAGGGGGCGTGGTGGCTACACCTTC. Translated: CASSQDADRGRGGYTF.

This rearrangement joins TRBV5-3 to TRBJ1-4; D might be TRBD1 (5 bases). TRBV5-3 is classed as an ORF, of uncertain function. The CDR3 consists of 18 residues. Between the trimmed V and J ends, which lost 3 bases and 8 bases, there was a span of 26 bases. CDR3 sequence: CARSSREAIRGEGEKLFF. The DNA of the CDR3 is TGTGCCAGAAGCTCAAGGGAGGCCATCCGGGGGGAAGGGGAAAAACTGTTTTTT.

The chain has TRBV11-2 and TRBJ1-1, with TRBD1 matching 8 bases. The CDR3 is made up of 14 amino acids. Germline V lookup: CDR1 SGHAT, CDR2 FQNNGV. V was pared by 5 bases and J by 5 bases, with 7 bases of the junction left unmatched. CDR3 DNA: TGTGCCAGCAGCATCGACAGGGGTCGGACTGAAGCTTTCTTT. This sequence encodes CASSIDRGRTEAFF. The whole variable domain, filled in from reference TRBV11-2 and TRBJ1-1, reads EAGVAQSPRYKIIEKRQSVAFWCNPISGHATLYWYQQILGQGPKLLIQFQNNGVVDDSQLPKDRFSAERLKGVDSTLKIQPAKLEDSAVYLCASSIDRGRTEAFFGQGTRLTVV.

V usage is TRBV7-8 and J usage is TRBJ2-5; D is perhaps TRBD1 (5 bases). Germline CDR1 SGHVS, CDR2 FQNEAQ. The CDR3 loop spans 16 amino acids. V was pared by 4 bases and J by 5 bases, with 20 bases between. Here the CDR3 DNA reads TGTGCCAGCAGCTCACAATTCATGGGGTCAGGGGAGACCCAGTACTTC. Amino acid sequence: CASSSQFMGSGETQYF.

The chain employs TRBV25-1 and TRBJ2-3; possible D gene TRBD2, 5 bases. The CDR3 has 15 residues. Trimming stripped 1 base from V and 1 base from J, with 9 bases between. The germline V gene has CDR1 MGHDK and CDR2 SYGVNS. The CDR3 spells CASSEWGERTDTQYF. In DNA form, the CDR3 reads TGTGCCAGCAGTGAATGGGGAGAGCGCACAGATACGCAGTATTTT.